The rows below give T cell receptor beta chains drawn from one sample of a study of early T cells in non-severe SARS-CoV-2 infection. MiXCR was run by TCRdb on the 5' RACE reads, yielding one entry per CDR3 protein. Found here are 90,000 to 120,000 distinct CDR3 sequences, about an eighth of them singletons; the top ten hold 3% to 3.5%. The sequenced sample consisted of whole blood. The receptors here all came from an adult who was a healthcare worker with PCR-confirmed SARS-CoV-2 infection or an uninfected control (not recorded which). The CDR3 runs from the conserved cysteine through the conserved F or W. The D gene is left open where the match is weak. A clone size is listed for some rows: how often the clone was seen (once, few, many), or a class if it is expanded.

TRBD1 | few | TRBJ1-3 | TRBV20-1 | CSARGGTAGNTIYF | TGCAGTGCTAGAGGGGGGACAGCCGGAAACACCATATATTTT
TRBD2 | many | TRBJ2-3 | TRBV10-3 | CAISESGTSVSTDTQYF | TGTGCCATCAGTGAGTCGGGCACTAGCGTTAGCACAGATACGCAGTATTTT
- | - | TRBJ2-2 | TRBV11-2 | CASSPGGMYNTGELFF | TGTGCCAGCAGCCCAGGTGGAATGTACAACACCGGGGAGCTGTTTTTT
- | few | TRBJ2-7 | TRBV3-1 | CASSQIGDEQYF | TGTGCCAGCAGCCAAATAGGGGACGAGCAGTACTTC
- | few | TRBJ1-5 | TRBV9 | CASSAGTSRNQPQHF | TGTGCCAGCAGCGCAGGGACCTCCCGCAATCAGCCCCAGCATTTT
- | many | TRBJ2-3 | TRBV5-4 | CASRISIAGLTDTQYF | TGTGCCAGCAGGATATCGATAGCAGGGCTCACAGATACGCAGTATTTT
- | - | TRBJ1-2 | TRBV5-1 | CASSQSGQNYGYTF | TGCGCCAGCAGCCAAAGCGGACAGAACTATGGCTACACCTTC
- | - | TRBJ2-3 | TRBV9 | CASSTGRQSTDTQYF | TGTGCCAGCAGCACAGGGCGGCAAAGCACAGATACGCAGTATTTT
TRBD2 | many | TRBJ2-7 | TRBV4-1 | CASSQDESGGAAYEQYF | TGCGCCAGCAGCCAAGATGAGTCGGGGGGGGCCGCCTACGAGCAGTACTTC
- | - | TRBJ1-2 | TRBV29-1 | CSVEDRRGANYGYTF | TGCAGCGTTGAAGATCGTCGGGGGGCAAACTATGGCTACACCTTC
TRBD1 | few | TRBJ1-5 | TRBV7-8 | CASSKDRGPYQPQHF | TGTGCCAGCAGCAAGGACAGGGGGCCATATCAGCCCCAGCATTTT
TRBD2 | few | TRBJ2-1 | TRBV29-1 | CSVVLGLHYNEQFF | TGCAGCGTCGTCCTGGGACTACACTACAATGAGCAGTTCTTC
- | many | TRBJ2-4 | TRBV28 | CASSLNRLTSKNIQYF | TGTGCCAGCAGTTTGAACAGGCTCACTTCCAAAAACATTCAGTACTTC
TRBD1 | - | TRBJ1-1 | TRBV13 | CAGSPWTGAPENTEAFF | TGTGCCGGCAGCCCATGGACAGGGGCGCCGGAGAACACTGAAGCTTTCTTT
- | once | TRBJ2-7 | TRBV5-1 | CASSLEGRSTYEQYF | TGCGCCAGCAGCTTGGAGGGCAGGTCGACCTACGAGCAGTACTTC
TRBD1 | - | TRBJ1-2 | TRBV19 | CASTGGLASYTF | TGTGCTTCGACAGGGGGCTTAGCTAGCTACACCTTC
- | once | TRBJ2-7 | TRBV7-2 | CASSFPGPPYEQYF | TGTGCCAGCAGCTTTCCGGGGCCCCCCTACGAGCAGTACTTC
- | few | TRBJ2-5 | TRBV5-1 | CASAPLGDTETQYF | TGCGCCAGCGCCCCGCTCGGGGACACGGAGACCCAGTACTTC
TRBD1 | - | TRBJ2-2 | TRBV27 | CASSPLRVGQVGRELFF | TGTGCCAGCAGTCCACTCCGTGTGGGACAGGTGGGGAGGGAGCTGTTTTTT
- | few | TRBJ1-5 | TRBV6-5 | CASRGYGRGSNQPQHF | TGTGCCAGCCGTGGCTACGGAAGGGGAAGCAATCAGCCCCAGCATTTT
- | few | TRBJ2-7 | TRBV7-9 | CASSARDGTYEQYF | TGTGCCAGCAGCGCCCGGGACGGTACCTACGAGCAGTACTTC
TRBD2 | many | TRBJ2-7 | TRBV20-1 | CSARKAGTSYSYEQYF | TGCAGTGCTAGAAAAGCGGGGACCTCCTACTCCTACGAGCAGTACTTC
TRBD2 | many | TRBJ2-7 | TRBV27 | CASSLWLAGAHEQYF | TGTGCCAGCAGTTTATGGCTAGCGGGGGCCCACGAGCAGTACTTC
- | few | TRBJ2-2 | TRBV11-3 | CASSLLPGQANTGELFF | TGTGCCAGCAGCTTACTTCCGGGTCAAGCGAACACCGGGGAGCTGTTTTTT
TRBD1 | few | TRBJ1-1 | TRBV6-5 | CASSLQGAPGTEAFF | TGTGCCAGCAGTTTACAGGGGGCACCAGGCACTGAAGCTTTCTTT
- | few | TRBJ2-3 | TRBV14 | CASSPQGGPRDTQYF | TGTGCCAGCAGCCCGCAGGGTGGGCCCAGAGATACGCAGTATTTT
- | few | TRBJ2-7 | TRBV11-2 | CASSLPSGGTGVYEQYF | TGTGCCAGCAGCTTGCCCTCGGGGGGGACAGGAGTCTACGAGCAGTACTTC
- | - | TRBJ2-1 | TRBV11-2 | CASSLVAFYNEQFF | TGTGCCAGCAGCTTAGTGGCATTCTACAATGAGCAGTTCTTC
TRBD2 | - | TRBJ2-5 | TRBV30 | CAWSPLAGAYQETQYF | TGTGCCTGGAGTCCCCTAGCGGGGGCCTACCAAGAGACCCAGTACTTC
- | many | TRBJ2-2 | TRBV9 | CASTPQPSGTGELFF | TGTGCCAGCACCCCACAACCGAGCGGGACCGGGGAGCTGTTTTTT
- | - | TRBJ2-3 | TRBV7-3 | CASSLGPGDTQYF | TGTGCCAGCAGCTTAGGTCCCGGGGATACGCAGTATTTT
- | - | TRBJ1-5 | TRBV2 | CASSGVGNQPQHF | TGTGCCAGCAGTGGCGTGGGCAATCAGCCCCAGCATTTT
TRBD1 | few | TRBJ1-3 | TRBV6-6 | CASRRDRGDLATIYF | TGTGCCAGCCGACGGGACAGGGGGGACCTGGCCACCATATATTTT
TRBD1 | - | TRBJ1-1 | TRBV7-3 | CASSLGTALNTEAFF | TGTGCCAGCAGCTTAGGGACAGCTTTGAACACTGAAGCTTTCTTT
- | many | TRBJ2-2 | TRBV15 | CATSRNTGELFF | TGTGCCACCAGCAGAAACACCGGGGAGCTGTTTTTT
TRBD1 | few | TRBJ2-3 | TRBV10-1 | CASTAGQVTDTQYF | TGCGCCAGCACCGCGGGACAGGTCACAGATACGCAGTATTTT
- | - | TRBJ2-1 | TRBV11-3 | CASSTPGPLTYNEQFF | TGTGCCAGCAGCACCCCCGGACCACTCACCTACAATGAGCAGTTCTTC
- | - | TRBJ2-7 | TRBV20-1 | CSARPATGYEQYF | TGCAGTGCTAGACCGGCGACGGGTTACGAGCAGTACTTC
- | - | TRBJ2-3 | TRBV29-1 | CSVEVPRGRSDTQYF | TGCAGCGTTGAAGTTCCCAGGGGGAGGTCAGATACGCAGTATTTT
TRBD1 | - | TRBJ1-1 | TRBV18 | CASSPTRGTVNTEAFF | TGTGCCAGCTCACCAACCCGTGGGACAGTGAACACTGAAGCTTTCTTT
- | few | TRBJ2-5 | TRBV29-1 | CSVAGTQYQETQYF | TGCAGCGTAGCCGGGACACAGTACCAAGAGACCCAGTACTTC
- | few | TRBJ2-7 | TRBV28 | CASSYTGNEQYF | TGTGCCAGCAGTTACACGGGTAACGAGCAGTACTTC
- | - | TRBJ1-5 | TRBV27 | CASSSIPTPGFNQPQHF | TGTGCCAGCAGTTCAATTCCGACACCGGGTTTCAATCAGCCCCAGCATTTT
- | few | TRBJ2-3 | TRBV11-2 | CASSSRQITDTQYF | TGTGCCAGCAGCTCACGACAGATCACAGATACGCAGTATTTT
- | - | TRBJ2-4 | TRBV9 | CASSPDLAKNIQYF | TGTGCCAGCAGCCCGGATCTAGCCAAAAACATTCAGTACTTC
- | - | TRBJ2-1 | TRBV24-1 | CATSPGLTWSSYNEQFF | TGTGCCACCTCCCCGGGACTTACATGGTCCTCCTACAATGAGCAGTTCTTC
- | many | TRBJ2-7 | TRBV5-1 | CASSLEAGSSYEQYF | TGCGCCAGCAGCTTGGAAGCTGGGAGCTCCTACGAGCAGTACTTC